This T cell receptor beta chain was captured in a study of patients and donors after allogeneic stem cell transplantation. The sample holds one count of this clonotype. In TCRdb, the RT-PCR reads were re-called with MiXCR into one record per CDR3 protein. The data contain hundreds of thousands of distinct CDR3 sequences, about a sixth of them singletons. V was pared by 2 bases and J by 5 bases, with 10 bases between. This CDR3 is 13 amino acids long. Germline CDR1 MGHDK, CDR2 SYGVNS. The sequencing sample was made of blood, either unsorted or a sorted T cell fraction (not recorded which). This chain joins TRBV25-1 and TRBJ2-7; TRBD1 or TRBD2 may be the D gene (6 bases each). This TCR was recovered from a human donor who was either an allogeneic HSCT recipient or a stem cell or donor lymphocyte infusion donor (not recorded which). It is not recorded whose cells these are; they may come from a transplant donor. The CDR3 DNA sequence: TGTGCCAGCAGTGAAGGGGGGCCCGACGAGCAGTACTTC. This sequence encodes CASSEGGPDEQYF.